A selection of T cell receptor beta chains follows, all from one sample in a study of preoperative IRX-2 immunotherapy in early breast cancer. Clones were sequenced by immunoSEQ multiplex PCR, and TCRdb holds only the in-frame ones, with some missing. The sample yields about 98,000 clones, about nine tenths seen once. The sample here was tumor tissue, taken after IRX-2 immunotherapy. The source of these receptors is a human donor with breast cancer. Each CDR3 is given with its conserved first and last residue. The order of the fields is V gene, CDR3 length, J gene, CDR3 protein.

TRBV28,17,TRBJ1-5,CASRRQGAGVSNQPQHF
TRBV5-1,14,TRBJ2-2,CASSTGQITGELFF
TRBV28,15,TRBJ2-7,CASSLGPYRDYEQYF
TRBV7-6,14,TRBJ2-1,CASSLDQGQNEQFF
TRBV16,16,TRBJ2-7,CASSQSGGQGYVEQYF
TRBV6-8,15,TRBJ1-2,CASSLEPGQGRGYTF
TRBV12-5,13,TRBJ2-3,CASTGHRSDTQYF
TRBV18,13,TRBJ2-7,CASSPGRAYEQYF
TRBV11-3,15,TRBJ2-3,CASSLRGSGGDTQYF
TRBV5-1,15,TRBJ2-7,CASSSEQLTPDEQYF
TRBV18,12,TRBJ1-5,CASSPPGQPQHF
TRBV10-2,14,TRBJ1-2,CASSELAANYGYTF
TRBV6-4,14,TRBJ1-5,CASSLTGFNQPQHF
TRBV30,13,TRBJ1-2,CAWSGEAIYGYTF
TRBV6-8,13,TRBJ1-5,CASRGHDMGPQHF
TRBV28,13,TRBJ2-7,CASSLQGADEQYF
TRBV10-1,17,TRBJ2-4,CASSDMGQGLAKNIQYF
TRBV5-1,16,TRBJ1-1,CASSLRAGYRNTEAFF
TRBV27,16,TRBJ1-5,CASSSHLTGSNQPQHF
TRBV28,17,TRBJ1-5,CASSPAGGQGENQPQHF
TRBV11-3,17,TRBJ1-3,CASSLVPLRGLGNTIYF
TRBV18,14,TRBJ2-5,CASSPQGGHETQYF
TRBV7-8,13,TRBJ1-1,CASSPTPNTEAFF
TRBV5-1,14,TRBJ2-3,CASSTGTHTDTQYF
TRBV27,14,TRBJ2-1,CATSDSRQGNEQFF
TRBV19,16,TRBJ2-2,CASSPGHFANTGELFF